The text below deals with one TCR beta chain. Its antigen remains unknown. Data came from immunoSEQ multiplex PCR; TCRdb stores just in-frame clones and leaves some out. Among 70,000 to 75,000 clones listed, over 75% were seen once. The data were taken from a study of OX40 agonist ivuxolimab in advanced cancers. The CDR3 contains 15 residues. The germline V gene encodes CDR1 SGHNT and CDR2 YENEEA. Trimming cost V 4 bases and J 4 bases, with 11 bases left between them. Overall study results and limits: Some patients who did not respond also had low normalized T-cell clonal expansion.

This receptor was obtained from an adult with an advanced solid tumor such as melanoma, head and neck, liver or kidney cancer. The chain combines TRBV11-3 with TRBJ2-6, with D possibly being TRBD1 or TRBD2 (5 bases each). The sample consisted of CD4+ or CD8+ T cells sorted from blood, taken in a trial of the OX40 agonist ivuxolimab. The CDR3 loop is CASSSARDGANVLTF. CDR3 nucleotide sequence: TGTGCCAGCAGCTCCGCAAGGGACGGGGCCAACGTCCTGACTTTC.